The subject of this entry is one T cell receptor (beta chain). Its binding antigen is unknown. Per-base quality was not reported, and no clone a single base away is much larger than it. The CDR3, cysteine through phenylalanine, is 17 amino acids long. The only DNA kept is the CDR3, 51 bases in frame from the first base. The trim is 3 bases for V and 3 bases for J, with a gap of 17 bases between the germline ends. Per the germline V gene (reference sequence), SEHNR is the CDR1 and FQNEAQ is the CDR2. The source of the sample is a study of shared clonotypes between healthy human individuals (TCRdb year 2020). In terms of the full investigation: The cohort comprised a couple of women and three men aged 18 to 49 years. For each donor, CD4 naive and CD4 memory were each given three plates, CD8 naive was given two plates, and CD8 memory was given one plate. To estimate repertoire size and how much clonotype sharing occurs between individuals, the study deeply sequenced the blood TCR repertoires of roughly 5 healthy adults. To increase sequencing depth and limit assay-specific biases, TCR repertoire library preparation and sequencing were carried out by different laboratories using diverse techniques. Each donor's leukapheresis produced roughly between roughly 0.85 and 9.5 billion PBMCs. Summary of the overall study and its limitations: Naive subsets generally had larger estimated clonotype richness than memory subsets did. The small number of donors limited the genetic and exposure-history diversity represented. Only blood was sampled, and tissue TCR repertoires likely differ from those in blood. Pairwise subsampling indicated that sequencing depth was expected to affect the degree of clonotype sharing among donors. Across four donors, about 4.5% of naive CD4, 3% to 3.5% of naive CD8, around 2.1% of memory CD4, and 0.4% to 0.45% of memory CD8 clonotypes were shared. Even with the large sequencing depth, rarefaction of the sorted-subset datasets indicated that sequencing was incomplete. Higher generation probabilities were observed for clonotypes shared by all four sorted-subset donors than for non-shared clonotypes.

The donors were healthy, HIV-negative adults with no recently reported acute infections or vaccinations. Every donor was a Caucasian adult living in Nashville, Tennessee, USA. CD4+ T cells were enriched through magnetic negative selection, after which naive cells were positively selected on CD45RA and the remaining negative fraction served as the memory subset. Blood was collected by leukapheresis, and PBMCs were isolated by Ficoll-Histopaque density gradient centrifugation and then cryopreserved in liquid nitrogen vapor phase. Analytical flow cytometry was used to check the purity and quantity of each magnetically sorted T cell population. Each sorted fraction had its genomic DNA isolated and then quantified by UV absorbance on a Nanodrop 2000c. Using the deep immunoSEQ assay, TCR CDR3 regions were amplified from genomic DNA by multiplex PCR. Genomic DNA extracted from each cell subset was distributed evenly over all wells of several immunoSEQ 96-well plates, and each plate served as one replicate. For sorted subsets, approximately 0.2 ug of genomic DNA, equivalent to tens of thousands of T cell genomes, went into each replicate PCR. The purified libraries were quantified using a Qubit 3.0 fluorometer, sized with a Bioanalyzer 2100, and then quantified again using the KAPA Library Quantification kit. Every immunoSEQ 96-well plate was sequenced on a separate single-read 150-cycle Illumina NextSeq 550 flow cell. Regarding the original processing steps: The immunoSEQ output contained only junctional sequences without quality scores, so filtering could not match that applied to full-length reads. Sequences were annotated with PyIR, a Python wrapper for IgBLAST v1.9, and V/J genes and CDR3 were assigned using IMGT germline references. Reads with weak V/J assignments (E-value above 1e-6), missing CDR3, stop codons, out-of-frame junctions, or ambiguous translated residues were removed. V3J clonotypes were defined by identical inferred V gene, J gene, and CDR3 amino acid sequence. To compute the percentage overlap between repertoires, the number of shared unique clonotypes was divided by the size of the smaller repertoire. Three approaches were used to assess repertoire richness: RTK rarefaction, the Chao1 estimator, and Recon v2.1 estimates of unobserved clonotypes. For all TCRbeta clonotypes obtained by the gDNA method from several donors, generation probabilities were computed with OLGA. As stored in TCRdb, this immuneACCESS dataset retains in-frame rearrangements with V and J assigned. A fraction of the clones does not appear; measured against another copy, unresolved V genes explain less than half of the discrepancy, and the remainder lacks a known reason. V and J calls and clone size are as listed in that table; D and trimming were resolved from the DNA. Here the sample has around 990,000 clones; 77% occur a single time. 0.89% of the sample is in the top ten clones.

The chain is made from TRBV7-9 and TRBJ2-2; the D gene is perhaps TRBD1 or TRBD2, each of them matching over 7 bases. The origin of this receptor is a man aged 18 to 29 in good health. Some clones in this sample may be carry-over from other donors' samples. Material for sequencing was memory CD4+ T cells from PBMCs. The sample's cell subset or site label is to be understood as: CD45RA-negative fraction. DNA sequence: TGTGCCAGCAGCTTCCGCCGGGGAGGGGGCGACACCGGGGAGCTGTTTTTT. Its amino acids are CASSFRRGGGDTGELFF.